Included here is one T cell receptor beta chain sequence, with context. Here immunoSEQ multiplex PCR was the method, and the copy in TCRdb shows in-frame clones only, minus some. Here the sample spans about 46,000 clones, roughly 90% being singletons. These data are taken from a study of T cell changes during pregnancy in multiple sclerosis. This specimen consisted of CD8+ T cells from peripheral blood mononuclear cells, obtained in the second trimester of pregnancy. The source is a female donor with multiple sclerosis, enrolled in a pregnancy study.

The CDR3 sequence: CASSVDSFYGYTF. CDR3 in DNA: TGTGCCAGTAGTGTGGACAGCTTCTATGGCTACACCTTC. This chain joins TRBV19 and TRBJ1-2; TRBD1 might be the D (6 bases). Trimming took off 5 bases at V and 4 bases at J, with 11 bases between the two ends. Germline lookup yields CDR1 LNHDA and CDR2 SQIVND (reference sequence). CDR3 length: 13 amino acids.